This T cell receptor beta chain was found in a study of blood T cell repertoires in COVID-19. Study details: Samples taken during acute and convalescent COVID-19 were collected in the United States, Italy and Spain. The cDNA or gDNA used as material had been derived from T cells, B-cell-depleted T cells, or PBMCs.

Original processing notes: Amplification with reference gene primers provided the estimates of nucleated cell counts. Assay used: immunoSEQ multiplex PCR; TCRdb lists only in-frame clones, some missing. For V, J and clone size, that table is used; D and trimming come from the DNA. The sample lists under 120,000 clones, roughly 80% seen once, with 20% in the top ten. V lost 3 bases, J lost 4 bases, and 13 bases lay in between. Per the germline V gene, CDR1 is GTSNPN and CDR2 is SVGIG (reference sequence). CDR3 length equals 14 residues. The chain is built from TRBV30 and TRBJ1-5, with a tentative D call TRBD1 (5 bases). The clonotype originates from a man between 65 and 85 years old with active or convalescent COVID-19. Material: peripheral blood. The CDR3 spells CAWSTSGRNQPQHF. The CDR3 region has the DNA TGTGCCTGGAGCACCTCAGGGCGGAATCAGCCCCAGCATTTT. The full variable domain, rest sourced from reference TRBV30 and TRBJ1-5, is SQTIHQWPATLVQPVGSPLSLECTVEGTSNPNLYWYRQAAGRGLQLLFYSVGIGQISSEVPQNLSASRPQDRQFILSSKKLLLSDSGFYLCAWSTSGRNQPQHFGDGTRLSIL.